The 21 T cell receptor beta chains presented below share a single source sample, sequenced in a study of blood T cells in healthy people across ages. For the second PCR, which ran for 7 to 11 cycles, a sample-barcoded 5' primer and a J-beta primer mix were used. TCRdb reprocessed the 5' RACE reads via MiXCR and lists one record per CDR3 protein. The sample carries about 1.6 million distinct CDR3 sequences, roughly 30% recorded once. Source material: blood. These receptors originate from a woman aged 25 to 39 in good health.

The chain links TRBV4-1 to TRBJ2-5, with TRBD2 as a possible D gene (5 bases). The germline V gene encodes CDR1 MGHRA and CDR2 YSYEKL. This CDR3 spans 12 amino acids. Trimming cost V 4 bases and J 9 bases, with 12 bases left between them. The CDR3 nucleotides read TGCGCCAGCAGCCCCGAGGGCGAGGCCCAGTACTTC. Its protein is CASSPEGEAQYF.

This clonotype was picked up a small number of times. This chain joins TRBV5-1 and TRBJ2-7; unclear D gene. The CDR3 loop spans 13 amino acids. Per the germline V gene, CDR1 is SGHRS and CDR2 is YFSETQ. V was cut by 0 bases and J by 5 bases, with 9 bases left in between. The CDR3 bases are TGCGCCAGCAGCTTGGCCGCGAAACACGAGCAGTACTTC. Translation: CASSLAAKHEQYF.

This sequence joins TRBV5-1 and TRBJ2-2, with D perhaps TRBD1 (6 bases). The CDR3 length is 15 residues. The germline V and J ends were trimmed by 0 bases and 6 bases, with 12 bases remaining between them. Germline CDR1 and CDR2: SGHRS and YFSETQ. The CDR3 loop reads CASSLEVRGSGELFF. The CDR3, as DNA: TGCGCCAGCAGCTTGGAGGTCAGGGGATCCGGGGAGCTGTTTTTT. The variable domain in full, completed from reference TRBV5-1 and TRBJ2-2, reads KAGVTQTPRYLIKTRGQQVTLSCSPISGHRSVSWYQQTPGQGLQFLFEYFSETQRNKGNFPGRFSGRQFSNSRSEMNVSTLELGDSALYLCASSLEVRGSGELFFGEGSRLTVL.

The V and J genes are TRBV5-1 and TRBJ1-2; 7 bases fit TRBD1. Germline CDR1 SGHRS, CDR2 YFSETQ. The CDR3 loop spans 15 amino acids. The ends lost 0 bases at V and 4 bases at J; junction bases unmatched: 6. As DNA, the CDR3 is TGCGCCAGCAGCTTGGAGGGGGCGTCTGGCTATGGCTACACCTTC. This gives the protein CASSLEGASGYGYTF.

This clonotype was detected a few times. The V and J genes are TRBV2 and TRBJ2-7; TRBD2 aligns across 9 bases. Germline loops: CDR1 SNHLY, CDR2 FYNNEI. CDR3 length: 16 residues. V was clipped by 4 bases and J by 0 bases; unmatched bases: 7. In DNA, the CDR3 is TGTGCCAGCAGTGGGGCGGGAGGGGCACTCTCCTACGAGCAGTACTTC. It specifies CASSGAGGALSYEQYF.

This clonotype was detected only a few times. This sequence joins TRBV9 and TRBJ2-5; D is unresolved. Germline V gene sequence: CDR1 SGDLS, CDR2 YYNGEE. CDR3 size: 13 residues. V lost 5 bases and J lost 1, with 9 bases in between. The CDR3 loop is CASSLDVQETQYF. Here the CDR3 DNA reads TGTGCCAGCAGTCTGGACGTCCAAGAGACCCAGTACTTC.

In this sample, this clonotype turned up a few times. The rearrangement links TRBV6-1 to TRBJ2-5; D might be TRBD2 (6 bases). V lost 6 bases, J lost 2 bases, and 16 bases lay in between. From germline, CDR1 is MNHNS and CDR2 SASEGT. The CDR3 runs to 15 residues. As DNA, the CDR3 is TGTGCCAGCAGCCCCACCTCGGCGGGGCAAGAGACCCAGTACTTC. This encodes CASSPTSAGQETQYF.

The chain links TRBV25-1 to TRBJ1-1; possibly TRBD1 for D (5 bases). V lost 2 bases and J 10 bases, leaving 14 bases between the germline ends. Germline CDR1 is MGHDK and CDR2 is SYGVNS. This CDR3 has 13 amino acids. CDR3: CASSEGGTAGAFF. The CDR3, as DNA: TGTGCCAGCAGTGAAGGCGGGACCGCCGGAGCTTTCTTT. The full variable domain, its missing parts supplied by reference TRBV25-1 and TRBJ1-1, is EADIYQTPRYLVIGTGKKITLECSQTMGHDKMYWYQQDPGMELHLIHYSYGVNSTEKGDLSSESTVSRIRTEHFPLTLESARPSHTSQYLCASSEGGTAGAFFGQGTRLTVV.

CDR3 residues: CASSQTNAVNTEAFF. As DNA, the CDR3 is TGCGCCAGCAGCCAAACGAACGCTGTTAACACTGAAGCTTTCTTT. The chain combines TRBV5-1 with TRBJ1-1; no reliable D call. CDR1 and CDR2 from the germline V gene are SGHRS and YFSETQ. V was trimmed by 4 bases and J by 2 bases, leaving 15 bases between them. This CDR3 comprises 15 residues.

This clonotype was observed many times. The chain employs TRBV10-3 and TRBJ2-7; TRBD1 matches at 7 bases. CDR3 length equals 12 residues. The germline V gene has CDR1 ENHRY and CDR2 SYGVKD. V gave up 6 bases and J gave up 3 bases; unmatched junction bases: 2. The CDR3 spells CAIRGDSYEQYF. Here the CDR3 DNA reads TGTGCCATCAGGGGGGACAGCTACGAGCAGTACTTC.

The gene calls are TRBV2 and TRBJ2-1; TRBD2 matches at 10 bases. The CDR3 has 15 amino acids. The J segment lost 6 bases and the V segment lost 6 bases, leaving 8 bases of the junction unmatched. Germline V gene lookup returns CDR1 SNHLY and CDR2 FYNNEI. The CDR3 reads CASSHEREGCNEQFF. CDR3 DNA: TGTGCCAGCAGCCATGAGCGGGAGGGCTGCAATGAGCAGTTCTTC. Drawing the rest from reference TRBV2 and TRBJ2-1, the complete variable domain is EPEVTQTPSHQVTQMGQEVILRCVPISNHLYFYWYRQILGQKVEFLVSFYNNEISEKSEIFDDQFSVERPDGSNFTLKIRSTKLEDSAMYFCASSHEREGCNEQFFGPGTRLTVL.

The chain couples TRBV4-1 to TRBJ2-1; the match to TRBD1 covers 8 bases. The CDR3 loop spans 16 amino acids. V shed 3 bases, J shed 5 bases, and the junction held 9 bases outside the gene matches. Germline assignment: CDR1 MGHRA and CDR2 YSYEKL. CDR3 sequence: CASSQGGQVYDNEQFF. CDR3 nucleotides: TGCGCCAGCAGCCAGGGGGGACAGGTATATGACAATGAGCAGTTCTTC.

The sample holds many counts of this clonotype. The V gene is TRBV9, the J gene TRBJ2-5, with 8 positions matching TRBD1. TRBJ2-7 matches the DNA end more closely, so the J call is doubtful. Germline-derived CDR1 and CDR2 are SGDLS and YYNGEE. The CDR3 consists of 15 residues. In nucleotides, the CDR3 is TGTGCCAGCAGCGTTACAGGGGGTACCCTCTACGAGCAGTACTTC. Its translation: CASSVTGGTLYEQYF.

This clonotype has ten or more counts. The gene calls are TRBV10-3 and TRBJ2-7, with D perhaps TRBD1 (5 bases). Trimming left V 6 bases short and J 4 bases short, with 10 bases between. The CDR3 covers 12 residues. Germline-derived CDR1 and CDR2 are ENHRY and SYGVKD. Here the CDR3 reads CAISQDNYEQYF. The CDR3 DNA sequence: TGTGCCATCAGCCAGGACAATTACGAGCAGTACTTC.

The genes are TRBV3-1 and TRBJ2-3; D is possibly TRBD1 or TRBD2 (7 bases each). CDR1 is LGHDT, CDR2 YNNKEL, per germline (reference sequence). Trimming cost V 4 bases and J 2 bases, with 19 bases left between them. The CDR3 runs to 17 residues. The CDR3 coding sequence is TGTGCCAGCAGCCGAGGGAGGGGACAGTCTTACACAGATACGCAGTATTTT. This translates into CASSRGRGQSYTDTQYF.

Regarding this clonotype: A much more abundant neighbour one base away suggests this may be a read error. The V call is TRBV4-2, the J call TRBJ2-4, with D possibly TRBD1 on 5 matching bases. The CDR3 sequence is 16 residues long. Trimming pared 0 bases from V and 0 bases from J, leaving 9 bases between. From germline, CDR1 is LGHNA and CDR2 YNFKEQ. In nucleotides, the CDR3 is TGTGCCAGCAGCCAAGATGGTGGGGCAGCCAAAAACATTCAGTACTTC. It encodes CASSQDGGAAKNIQYF.

This clonotype was counted a single time. The CDR3 coding sequence is TGTGCCAGCACGTATATGGAGGTAGGGACTGAAGCTTTCTTT. Its translation: CASTYMEVGTEAFF. The V and J genes are TRBV7-9 and TRBJ1-1; no clear D gene. CDR1 SEHNR and CDR2 FQNEAQ come from the germline V gene (reference sequence). CDR3 length: 14 amino acids. V was shortened by 7 bases and J by 5 bases, with 17 bases between the two germline ends.

This chain links TRBV27 with TRBJ1-1; D ambiguous. With 2 bases removed from V and 1 base from J, the gap between germline ends came to 8 bases. Germline V CDR1 and CDR2: MNHEY, SMNVEV (reference sequence). The CDR3 runs 14 residues. Here the CDR3 DNA reads TGTGCCAGCAGTTTACGTGGCCCGAACACTGAAGCTTTCTTT. Translated, it gives CASSLRGPNTEAFF.

This clonotype appeared many times. The chain recombines TRBV7-2 with TRBJ2-1; 7 nucleotides agree with TRBD2. V gave up 5 bases and J gave up 1 base; unmatched junction bases: 5. This CDR3 is built from 15 residues. Germline CDR1 is SGHTA and CDR2 is FQGNSA. CDR3 sequence reads: CASSASGVSYNEQFF. The CDR3 coding sequence is TGTGCCAGCAGCGCCAGCGGGGTTTCCTACAATGAGCAGTTCTTC.

The CDR3 nucleotides are TGTGCCAGCACCCAGCAGTTCTTC. Protein sequence: CASTQQFF. The chain has TRBV21-1 and TRBJ2-1. TRBV21-1 is a pseudogene locus. The CDR3 has 8 residues.

There are a few counts of this clonotype. The chain uses TRBV7-2 and TRBJ1-2; D unclear. V was cut by 5 bases and J by 5 bases, with 12 bases left in between. Germline V gene lookup returns CDR1 SGHTA and CDR2 FQGNSA. The CDR3 has 13 amino acids. Written as DNA, the CDR3 is TGTGCCAGCAGCCCGACGGACCTTTATGGCTACACCTTC. This encodes CASSPTDLYGYTF.